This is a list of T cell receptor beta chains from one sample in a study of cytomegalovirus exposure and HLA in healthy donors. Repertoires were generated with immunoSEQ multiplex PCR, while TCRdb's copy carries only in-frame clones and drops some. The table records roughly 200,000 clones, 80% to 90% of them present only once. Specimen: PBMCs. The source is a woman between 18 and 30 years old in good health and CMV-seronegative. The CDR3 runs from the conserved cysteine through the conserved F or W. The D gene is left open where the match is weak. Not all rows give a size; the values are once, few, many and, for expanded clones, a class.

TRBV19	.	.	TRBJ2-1	CASSIPSGEQFF	TGTGCCAGTAGTATCCCAAGCGGCGAGCAGTTCTTC
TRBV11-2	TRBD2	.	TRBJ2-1	CASSLGAGVYNEQFF	TGTGCCAGCAGCTTAGGAGCGGGGGTCTACAATGAGCAGTTCTTC
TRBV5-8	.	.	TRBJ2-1	CASSTGSYNEQFF	TGTGCCAGCAGCACAGGCTCCTACAATGAGCAGTTCTTC
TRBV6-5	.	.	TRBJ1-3	CASSYFGGGNTIYF	TGTGCCAGCAGTTACTTTGGGGGGGGAAACACCATATATTTT
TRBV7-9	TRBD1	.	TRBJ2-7	CASSLVAVWDRGPNEQYF	TGTGCCAGCAGCTTAGTCGCAGTTTGGGACAGGGGGCCCAACGAGCAGTACTTC
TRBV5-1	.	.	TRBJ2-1	CASSLVHNNEQFF	TGCGCCAGCAGCTTGGTCCACAACAATGAGCAGTTCTTC
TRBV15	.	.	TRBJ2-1	CATRDSYNEQFF	TGTGCCACACGGGACTCTTACAATGAGCAGTTCTTC
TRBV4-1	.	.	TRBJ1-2	CASSPSRFNYGYTF	TGCGCCAGCAGCCCTTCGCGTTTTAACTATGGCTACACCTTC
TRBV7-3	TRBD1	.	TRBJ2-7	CASSLDRGLGYEQYF	TGTGCCAGCAGCTTAGACAGGGGCCTTGGGTACGAGCAGTACTTC
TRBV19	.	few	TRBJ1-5	CASSKQVEQPQHF	TGTGCCAGTAGTAAACAGGTAGAACAGCCCCAGCATTTT
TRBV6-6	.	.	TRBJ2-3	CASSYSRLRTDTQYF	TGTGCCAGCAGTTACTCAAGGCTGCGGACAGATACGCAGTATTTT
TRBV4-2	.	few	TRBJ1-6	CASSGTDYNSPLHF	TGTGCCAGCTCGGGGACTGACTATAATTCACCCCTCCACTTT
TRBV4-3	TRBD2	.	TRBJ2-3	CASSQVASGDTQYF	TGCGCCAGCAGCCAAGTGGCTAGCGGGGATACGCAGTATTTT
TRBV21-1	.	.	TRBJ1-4	CASSNPGTHTNEKLFF	TGTGCCAGCAGCAATCCAGGGACACATACTAATGAAAAACTGTTTTTT
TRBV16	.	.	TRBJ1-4	CASSPTSAGLNEKLFF	TGTGCCAGCAGCCCTACTTCGGCAGGACTTAATGAAAAACTGTTTTTT
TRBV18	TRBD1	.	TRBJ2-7	CASSPGQKTYEQYF	TGTGCCAGCTCACCGGGACAGAAAACCTACGAGCAGTACTTC
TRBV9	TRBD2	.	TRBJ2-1	CASSGGGSSYNEQFF	TGTGCCAGCAGCGGGGGCGGGAGCTCCTACAATGAGCAGTTCTTC
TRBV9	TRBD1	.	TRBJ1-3	CASSLTQGFGNTIYF	TGTGCCAGCAGCCTAACACAGGGGTTTGGAAACACCATATATTTT
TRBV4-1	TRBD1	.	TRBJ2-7	CASSLRDRAGEQYF	TGCGCCAGCAGCCTCCGGGACAGGGCAGGCGAGCAGTACTTC
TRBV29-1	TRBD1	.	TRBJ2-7	CSVGQGTHEQYF	TGCAGCGTGGGACAGGGAACCCACGAGCAGTACTTC
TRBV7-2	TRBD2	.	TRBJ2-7	CASSLVSGGSGNEQYF	TGTGCCAGCAGCTTAGTTTCGGGAGGGTCTGGCAACGAGCAGTACTTC
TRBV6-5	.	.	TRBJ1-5	CASSLGRSYQPQHF	TGTGCCAGCAGTCTCGGGAGGTCTTATCAGCCCCAGCATTTT
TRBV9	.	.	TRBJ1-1	CASSVLSTTMNTEAFF	TGTGCCAGCAGCGTCCTTTCGACAACCATGAACACTGAAGCTTTCTTT
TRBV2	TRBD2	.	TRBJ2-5	CASSEARLAGRETQYF	TGTGCCAGCAGTGAAGCGAGGCTAGCGGGCAGGGAGACCCAGTACTTC
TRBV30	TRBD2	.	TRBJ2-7	CAWSLGGAYEQYF	TGTGCCTGGAGTTTGGGGGGGGCCTACGAGCAGTACTTC